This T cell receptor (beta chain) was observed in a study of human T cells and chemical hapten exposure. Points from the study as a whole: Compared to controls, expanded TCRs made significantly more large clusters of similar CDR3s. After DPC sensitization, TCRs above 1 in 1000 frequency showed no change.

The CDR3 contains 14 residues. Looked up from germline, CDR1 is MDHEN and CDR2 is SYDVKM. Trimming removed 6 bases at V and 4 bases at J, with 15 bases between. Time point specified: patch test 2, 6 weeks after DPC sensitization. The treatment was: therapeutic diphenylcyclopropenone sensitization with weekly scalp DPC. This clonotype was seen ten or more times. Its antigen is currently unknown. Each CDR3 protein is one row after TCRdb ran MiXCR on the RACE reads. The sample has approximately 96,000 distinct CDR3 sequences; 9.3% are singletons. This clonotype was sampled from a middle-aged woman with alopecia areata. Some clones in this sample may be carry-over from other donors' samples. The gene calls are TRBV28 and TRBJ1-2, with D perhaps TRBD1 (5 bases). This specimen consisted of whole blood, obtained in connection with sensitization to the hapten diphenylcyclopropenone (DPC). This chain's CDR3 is CASSPRGSFYGYTF. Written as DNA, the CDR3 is TGTGCCAGCAGCCCCCGGGGCAGCTTCTATGGCTACACCTTC.